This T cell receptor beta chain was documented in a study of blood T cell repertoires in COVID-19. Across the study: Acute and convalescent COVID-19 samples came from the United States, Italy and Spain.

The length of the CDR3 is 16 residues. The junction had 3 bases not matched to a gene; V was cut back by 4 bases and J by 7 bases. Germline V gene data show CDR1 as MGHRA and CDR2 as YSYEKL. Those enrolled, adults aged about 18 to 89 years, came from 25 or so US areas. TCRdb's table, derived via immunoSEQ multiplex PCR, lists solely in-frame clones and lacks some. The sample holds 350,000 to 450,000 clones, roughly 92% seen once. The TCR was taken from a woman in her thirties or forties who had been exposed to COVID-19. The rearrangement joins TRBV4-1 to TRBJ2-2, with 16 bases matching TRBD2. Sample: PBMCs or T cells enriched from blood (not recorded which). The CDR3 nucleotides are TGCGCCAGCAGCCGGGGACTAGCGGGAGGGGTCGGGGAGCTGTTTTTT. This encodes CASSRGLAGGVGELFF.